The clone carrying this T cell receptor (beta chain) is classed as medium-sized (0.01 to 0.1%). Its antigen is undetermined. The sample is drawn from a study of T and B cells in COVID-19 patients. The wider study: Of about 20 active-infection patients, some 19 carried comorbidities linked to unfavorable COVID-19 outcome. Study findings and constraints: Clonality of TRB repertoires was high in active COVID-19; recovery brought above-healthy diversity and richness. Patients with COVID-19 reportedly showed strongly skewed T cell receptor beta variable and joining gene usage.

The CDR3 extends over 15 amino acids. Trimming cost V 6 bases and J 12 bases; bases outside gene matches: 17. Germline V lookup: CDR1 MNHEY, CDR2 SVGAGI. TRB rearrangements were amplified by multiplex PCR with BIOMED2 TRB-A/B primers. TCRdb fed the multiplex PCR reads into MiXCR, producing one record per CDR3 protein. Of fewer than 10,000 distinct CDR3 sequences listed, approximately 33% are singletons. From blood, about 240-500 ng of genomic DNA served as TRB template. The specimen was blood. The sequence was collected from a human donor who had recovered from COVID-19. V gene TRBV6-5 combines with J gene TRBJ2-1; 7 bases agree with TRBD1. The CDR3 DNA follows: TGTGCCAGCAGGAGACAGGGAACGAACAATGAGGTGCAGTTCTTC. It yields the protein CASRRQGTNNEVQFF.